These T cell receptor beta chains were read from a single sample in a study of T-cell memory formation after mild COVID-19. TCRdb reanalysed the 5' RACE reads using MiXCR and keeps one entry per CDR3 protein. The table has hundreds of thousands of distinct CDR3 sequences, 20% to 25% seen once. The sequenced material came from PBMCs or a T cell subset sorted from them (not recorded which). The receptors here all came from an adult woman who had mild COVID-19 (a few samples of this study predate the infection). Cell type and time point are not known. CDR3s leave out the opening cysteine and the closing phenylalanine or tryptophan.

J	V	CDR3
TRBJ2-7	TRBV20-1	SARDPRAHEQY
TRBJ1-5	TRBV12-3/TRBV12-4	ASSFSGAKNQPQH
TRBJ2-5	TRBV12-3/TRBV12-4	ASSTVRETQY
TRBJ2-1	TRBV6-5	ASSYSRGQGGFYNEQF
TRBJ1-4	TRBV7-9	ASSQAGEANEKLF
TRBJ2-1	TRBV20-1	SASLAGYLFSYNEQF
TRBJ2-7	TRBV5-6	ASSCRDRGAYEQY
TRBJ1-4	TRBV5-1	ASSLLGQPVEKLF
TRBJ2-7	TRBV11-2	ASSFPQGRYEQY
TRBJ2-7	TRBV6-6	ASSSATGRYEQY
TRBJ1-2	TRBV3-1	ASSRGQGAGYGYT
TRBJ1-5	TRBV24-1	ATSGSGNQPQH
TRBJ2-5	TRBV27	ASSDLRVASETQY
TRBJ1-1	TRBV29-1	SVIIGRMNTEAF
TRBJ2-7	TRBV7-2	ASSSPLPLGYEQY
TRBJ1-1	TRBV5-1	ASSTDPGGTNTEAF
TRBJ1-5	TRBV5-6	ASSSGGGGAGQPQH
TRBJ2-1	TRBV30	AYGQSNEQF
TRBJ2-2	TRBV7-2	ASSPGTGLSGELF
TRBJ2-1	TRBV7-3	ASSLSGASGSSDEQF
TRBJ1-1	TRBV10-3	AISESLGVPEAF
TRBJ1-2	TRBV30	AWSVAVIDYYGYT
TRBJ2-1	TRBV18	ASSPSSGRIALQF